This T cell receptor beta chain was observed in a study of cytomegalovirus exposure and HLA in healthy donors. Study-wide findings and caveats: The study had only CMV serostatus as immune exposure information.

Donors consisted of healthy bone marrow donors. Germline trimming cut 5 bases from V and 6 bases from J; bases unmatched to any gene: 10. This CDR3 has 15 residues. Germline V gene data show CDR1 as SGHTA and CDR2 as FQGNSA. Notes on this clone: The antigen is not known.

A multiplex PCR was run with 60 Vbeta primers and 13 Jbeta primers. The method was immunoSEQ multiplex PCR; TCRdb's version includes in-frame clones alone and lacks a portion of them. The sample holds over 150,000 clones, approximately 79% seen once. The rearrangement uses TRBV7-2 and TRBJ2-7; 10 bases agree with TRBD1. Sequenced: PBMCs. The receptor's source is a male donor in good health and CMV-seronegative. The CDR3 region is CASSPVGDRGLEQYF. For the CDR3, the DNA is TGTGCCAGCAGCCCGGTGGGGGACAGGGGTCTCGAGCAGTACTTC.